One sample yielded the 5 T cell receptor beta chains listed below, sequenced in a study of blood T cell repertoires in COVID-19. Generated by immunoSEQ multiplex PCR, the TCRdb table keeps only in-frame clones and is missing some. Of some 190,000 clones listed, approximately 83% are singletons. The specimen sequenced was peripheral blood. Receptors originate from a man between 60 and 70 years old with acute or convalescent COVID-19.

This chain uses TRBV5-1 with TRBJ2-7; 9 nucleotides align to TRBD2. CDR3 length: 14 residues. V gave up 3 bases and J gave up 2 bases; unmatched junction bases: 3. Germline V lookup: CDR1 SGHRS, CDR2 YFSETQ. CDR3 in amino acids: CASSSAGGTYEQYF. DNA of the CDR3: TGCGCCAGCAGCTCCGCGGGGGGGACCTACGAGCAGTACTTC.

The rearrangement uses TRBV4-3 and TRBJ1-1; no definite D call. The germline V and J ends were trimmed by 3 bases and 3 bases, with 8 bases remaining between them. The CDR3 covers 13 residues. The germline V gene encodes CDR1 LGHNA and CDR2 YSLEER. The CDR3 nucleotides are TGCGCCAGCAGCCACCAGGATGACACTGAAGCTTTCTTT. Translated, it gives CASSHQDDTEAFF.

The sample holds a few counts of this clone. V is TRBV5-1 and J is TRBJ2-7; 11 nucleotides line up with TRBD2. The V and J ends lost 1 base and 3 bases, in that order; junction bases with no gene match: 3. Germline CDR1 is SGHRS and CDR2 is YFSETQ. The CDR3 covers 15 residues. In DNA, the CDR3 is TGCGCCAGCAGCTTGACTAGCGGGGGCATCTACGAGCAGTACTTC. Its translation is CASSLTSGGIYEQYF. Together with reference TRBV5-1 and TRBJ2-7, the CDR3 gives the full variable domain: KAGVTQTPRYLIKTRGQQVTLSCSPISGHRSVSWYQQTPGQGLQFLFEYFSETQRNKGNFPGRFSGRQFSNSRSEMNVSTLELGDSALYLCASSLTSGGIYEQYFGPGTRLTVT.

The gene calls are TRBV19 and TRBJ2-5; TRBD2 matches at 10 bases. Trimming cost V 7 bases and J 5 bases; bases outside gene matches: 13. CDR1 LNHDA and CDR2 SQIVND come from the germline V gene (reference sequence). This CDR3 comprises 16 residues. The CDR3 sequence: CASKGLALGVRETQYF. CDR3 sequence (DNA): TGTGCCAGTAAGGGACTAGCGTTGGGGGTCCGGGAGACCCAGTACTTC.

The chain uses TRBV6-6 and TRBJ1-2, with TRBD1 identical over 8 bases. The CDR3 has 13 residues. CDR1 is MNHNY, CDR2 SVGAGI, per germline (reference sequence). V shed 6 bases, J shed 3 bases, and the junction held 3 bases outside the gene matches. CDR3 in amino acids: CASSKGQDYGYTF. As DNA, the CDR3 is TGTGCCAGCAGCAAGGGACAGGACTATGGCTACACCTTC.